This T cell receptor (beta chain) was identified during a study of shared clonotypes between healthy human individuals. As concerns this clone: Its antigen is still unknown.

Assay used: immunoSEQ multiplex PCR; TCRdb lists only in-frame clones, some missing. This sample yields about 1.5 million clones, of which around 95% are seen a single time; over 1% belongs to the top ten. The V end lost 0 bases, the J end lost 6 bases, and 18 bases lay between the germline ends. The CDR3 consists of 16 residues. Germline values: CDR1 ENHRY, CDR2 SYGVKD. Naive CD45RA+ and memory CD45RA-negative subsets were split from CD4+ cells. Findings of the study overall: Approximately 5% was the fraction of naive CD4 clonotypes found shared across a few donors. Against clonotypes common to all four donors, non-shared ones had lower generation probabilities.

This chain uses TRBV10-3 with TRBJ2-7, with D possibly matching TRBD2 (5 bases). This TCR derives from a man aged 25 to 45 in good health. Sequences were obtained from naive CD4+ T cells sorted from blood. The sample's subset: CD45RA+ positively selected. CDR3 DNA sequence: TGTGCCATCAGTGAGTCTTCCCTCAGCGGCCCCCTCGAGCAGTACTTC. Protein sequence: CAISESSLSGPLEQYF.